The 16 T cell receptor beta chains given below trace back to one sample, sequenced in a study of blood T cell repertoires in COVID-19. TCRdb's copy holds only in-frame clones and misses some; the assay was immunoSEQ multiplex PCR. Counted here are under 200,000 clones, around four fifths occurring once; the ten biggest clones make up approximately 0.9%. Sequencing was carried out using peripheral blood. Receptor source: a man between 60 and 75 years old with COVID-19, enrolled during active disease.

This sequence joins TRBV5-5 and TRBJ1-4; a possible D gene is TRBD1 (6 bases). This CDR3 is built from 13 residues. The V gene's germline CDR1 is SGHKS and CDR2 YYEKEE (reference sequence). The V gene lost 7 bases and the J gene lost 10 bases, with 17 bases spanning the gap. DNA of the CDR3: TGTGCCAGCCGTCGCGGGGGCGGCGGAAAACTGTTTTTT. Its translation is CASRRGGGGKLFF.

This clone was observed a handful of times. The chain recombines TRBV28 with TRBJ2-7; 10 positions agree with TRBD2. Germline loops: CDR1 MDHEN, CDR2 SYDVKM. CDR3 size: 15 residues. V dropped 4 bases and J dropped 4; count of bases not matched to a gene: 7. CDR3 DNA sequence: TGTGCCAGCAGTTCTAGCGGGAGTAAGTTTTACGAGCAGTACTTC. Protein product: CASSSSGSKFYEQYF.

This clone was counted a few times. The CDR3 is CASSQDSALYSNQPQHF. DNA for the CDR3: TGCGCCAGCAGCCAAGACTCAGCGCTTTATAGCAATCAGCCCCAGCATTTT. J is TRBJ1-5 and V is TRBV4-1; D gene ambiguous. The V end lost 0 bases, the J end lost 0 bases, and 12 bases lay between the germline ends. The germline V gene has CDR1 MGHRA and CDR2 YSYEKL. The CDR3 loop spans 17 amino acids.

The CDR3 sequence is CASSLRGESTEAFF. CDR3 nucleotides: TGTGCCAGCAGCCTCAGGGGGGAGAGTACTGAAGCTTTCTTT. The genes are TRBV6-5 and TRBJ1-1; 7 nucleotides match TRBD1. Unmatched junction bases numbered 9, after V lost 6 bases and J lost 5 bases. This CDR3 spans 14 amino acids. The germline CDR1 and CDR2 sequences are MNHEY and SVGAGI.

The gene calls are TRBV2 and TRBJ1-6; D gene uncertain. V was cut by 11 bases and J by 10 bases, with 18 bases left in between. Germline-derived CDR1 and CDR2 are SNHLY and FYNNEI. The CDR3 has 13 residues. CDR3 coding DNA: TGTGCCGTTAAAATGGTATTGGGCTCACCCCTCCACTTT. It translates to CAVKMVLGSPLHF.

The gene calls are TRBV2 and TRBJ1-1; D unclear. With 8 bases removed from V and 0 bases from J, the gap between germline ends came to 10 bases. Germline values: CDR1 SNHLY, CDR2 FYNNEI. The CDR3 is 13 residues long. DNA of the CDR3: TGTGCCAGCCAAAAACAGATGAACACTGAAGCTTTCTTT. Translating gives CASQKQMNTEAFF.

The CDR3 region is CASSSILRDRGLNTEAFF. The CDR3 region has the DNA TGTGCCAGTAGTTCCATTCTCCGGGACAGGGGTTTAAACACTGAAGCTTTCTTT. This sequence joins TRBV19 and TRBJ1-1; the match to TRBD1 covers 10 bases. The ends lost 5 bases at V and 2 bases at J; junction bases unmatched: 14. The CDR3 consists of 18 residues. Per the germline V gene, CDR1 is LNHDA and CDR2 is SQIVND (reference sequence).

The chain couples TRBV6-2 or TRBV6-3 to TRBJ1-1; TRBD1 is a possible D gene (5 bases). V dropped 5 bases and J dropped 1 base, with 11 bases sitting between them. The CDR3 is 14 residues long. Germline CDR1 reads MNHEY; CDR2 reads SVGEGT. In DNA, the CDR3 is TGTGCCAGCAGTCAACTAAGGGGGAACACTGAAGCTTTCTTT. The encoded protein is CASSQLRGNTEAFF.

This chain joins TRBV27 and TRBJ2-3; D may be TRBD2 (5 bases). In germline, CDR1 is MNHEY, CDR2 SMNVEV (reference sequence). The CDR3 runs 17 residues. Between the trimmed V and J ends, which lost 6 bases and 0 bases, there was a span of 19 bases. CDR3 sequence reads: CASSPTGRGTSTDTQYF. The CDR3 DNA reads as TGTGCCAGCAGCCCTACCGGACGGGGTACTAGCACAGATACGCAGTATTTT.

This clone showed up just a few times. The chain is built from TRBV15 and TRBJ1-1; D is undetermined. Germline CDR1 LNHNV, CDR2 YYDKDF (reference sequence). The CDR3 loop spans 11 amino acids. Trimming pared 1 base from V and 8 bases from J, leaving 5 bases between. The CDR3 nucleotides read TGTGCCACCAGCAGAGTCTCCGAAGCTTTCTTT. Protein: CATSRVSEAFF.

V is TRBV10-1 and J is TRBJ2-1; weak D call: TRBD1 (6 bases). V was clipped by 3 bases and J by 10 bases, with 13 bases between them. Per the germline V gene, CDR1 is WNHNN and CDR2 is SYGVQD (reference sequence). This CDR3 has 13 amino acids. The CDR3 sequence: CASSERGRGEQFF. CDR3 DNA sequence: TGCGCCAGCAGTGAACGTGGAAGGGGGGAGCAGTTCTTC.

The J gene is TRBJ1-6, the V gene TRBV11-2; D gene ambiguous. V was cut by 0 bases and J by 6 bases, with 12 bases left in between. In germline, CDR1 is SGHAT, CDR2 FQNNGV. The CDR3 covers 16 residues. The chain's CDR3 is CASSLDMAVRNSPLHF. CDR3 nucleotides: TGTGCCAGCAGCTTAGATATGGCGGTTCGTAATTCACCCCTCCACTTT.

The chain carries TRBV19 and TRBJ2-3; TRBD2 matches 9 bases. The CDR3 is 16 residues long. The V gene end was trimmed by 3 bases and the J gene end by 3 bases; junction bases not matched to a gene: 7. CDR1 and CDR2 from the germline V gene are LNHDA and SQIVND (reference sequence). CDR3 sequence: CASSMVLAGKTDTQYF. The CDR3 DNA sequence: TGTGCCAGTAGTATGGTACTAGCGGGTAAAACAGATACGCAGTATTTT.

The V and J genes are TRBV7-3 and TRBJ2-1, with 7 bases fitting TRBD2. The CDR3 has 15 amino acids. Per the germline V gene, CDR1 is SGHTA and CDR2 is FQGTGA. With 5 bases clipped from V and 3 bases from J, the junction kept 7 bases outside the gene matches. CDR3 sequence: CASSQRLANYNEQFF. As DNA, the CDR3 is TGTGCCAGCAGCCAAAGACTAGCCAACTACAATGAGCAGTTCTTC. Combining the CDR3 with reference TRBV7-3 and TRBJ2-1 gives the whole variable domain GAGVSQTPSNKVTEKGKYVELRCDPISGHTALYWYRQSLGQGPEFLIYFQGTGAADDSGLPNDRFFAVRPEGSVSTLKIQRTERGDSAVYLCASSQRLANYNEQFFGPGTRLTVL.

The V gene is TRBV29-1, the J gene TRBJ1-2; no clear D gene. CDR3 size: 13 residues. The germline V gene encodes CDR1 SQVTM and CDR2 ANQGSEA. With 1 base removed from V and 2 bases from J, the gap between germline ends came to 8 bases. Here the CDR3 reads CSVEVGPNYGYTF. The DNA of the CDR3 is TGCAGCGTTGAAGTGGGCCCCAACTATGGCTACACCTTC.

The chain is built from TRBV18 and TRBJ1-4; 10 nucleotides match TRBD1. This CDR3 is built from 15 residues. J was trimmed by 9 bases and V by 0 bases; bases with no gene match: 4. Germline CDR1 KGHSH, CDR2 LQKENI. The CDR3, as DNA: TGTGCCAGCTCACCACCTGGACAGGGGGGAAAAAAACTGTTTTTT. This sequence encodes CASSPPGQGGKKLFF.